This T cell receptor beta chain was recovered during a study of cytotoxic CD8 clonotypes in ibrutinib-treated CLL. This CDR3 has 13 amino acids. Germline CDR1 SGHRS, CDR2 YFSETQ. Between the trimmed V and J ends, which lost 3 bases and 3 bases, there was a span of 9 bases. Measured with immunoSEQ multiplex PCR; TCRdb has only the in-frame clones, and not every one. In the table there are approximately 84,000 clones, more than 75% of which are singletons. The sequences come from PBMCs, collected after 12 months of ibrutinib treatment. The V and J genes are TRBV5-1 and TRBJ1-1; D not certain. The origin of this receptor is a human donor with chronic lymphocytic leukemia. The CDR3 nucleotides read TGCGCCAGCAGCTCTACCTTGGACACTGAAGCTTTCTTT. Encoded protein: CASSSTLDTEAFF.